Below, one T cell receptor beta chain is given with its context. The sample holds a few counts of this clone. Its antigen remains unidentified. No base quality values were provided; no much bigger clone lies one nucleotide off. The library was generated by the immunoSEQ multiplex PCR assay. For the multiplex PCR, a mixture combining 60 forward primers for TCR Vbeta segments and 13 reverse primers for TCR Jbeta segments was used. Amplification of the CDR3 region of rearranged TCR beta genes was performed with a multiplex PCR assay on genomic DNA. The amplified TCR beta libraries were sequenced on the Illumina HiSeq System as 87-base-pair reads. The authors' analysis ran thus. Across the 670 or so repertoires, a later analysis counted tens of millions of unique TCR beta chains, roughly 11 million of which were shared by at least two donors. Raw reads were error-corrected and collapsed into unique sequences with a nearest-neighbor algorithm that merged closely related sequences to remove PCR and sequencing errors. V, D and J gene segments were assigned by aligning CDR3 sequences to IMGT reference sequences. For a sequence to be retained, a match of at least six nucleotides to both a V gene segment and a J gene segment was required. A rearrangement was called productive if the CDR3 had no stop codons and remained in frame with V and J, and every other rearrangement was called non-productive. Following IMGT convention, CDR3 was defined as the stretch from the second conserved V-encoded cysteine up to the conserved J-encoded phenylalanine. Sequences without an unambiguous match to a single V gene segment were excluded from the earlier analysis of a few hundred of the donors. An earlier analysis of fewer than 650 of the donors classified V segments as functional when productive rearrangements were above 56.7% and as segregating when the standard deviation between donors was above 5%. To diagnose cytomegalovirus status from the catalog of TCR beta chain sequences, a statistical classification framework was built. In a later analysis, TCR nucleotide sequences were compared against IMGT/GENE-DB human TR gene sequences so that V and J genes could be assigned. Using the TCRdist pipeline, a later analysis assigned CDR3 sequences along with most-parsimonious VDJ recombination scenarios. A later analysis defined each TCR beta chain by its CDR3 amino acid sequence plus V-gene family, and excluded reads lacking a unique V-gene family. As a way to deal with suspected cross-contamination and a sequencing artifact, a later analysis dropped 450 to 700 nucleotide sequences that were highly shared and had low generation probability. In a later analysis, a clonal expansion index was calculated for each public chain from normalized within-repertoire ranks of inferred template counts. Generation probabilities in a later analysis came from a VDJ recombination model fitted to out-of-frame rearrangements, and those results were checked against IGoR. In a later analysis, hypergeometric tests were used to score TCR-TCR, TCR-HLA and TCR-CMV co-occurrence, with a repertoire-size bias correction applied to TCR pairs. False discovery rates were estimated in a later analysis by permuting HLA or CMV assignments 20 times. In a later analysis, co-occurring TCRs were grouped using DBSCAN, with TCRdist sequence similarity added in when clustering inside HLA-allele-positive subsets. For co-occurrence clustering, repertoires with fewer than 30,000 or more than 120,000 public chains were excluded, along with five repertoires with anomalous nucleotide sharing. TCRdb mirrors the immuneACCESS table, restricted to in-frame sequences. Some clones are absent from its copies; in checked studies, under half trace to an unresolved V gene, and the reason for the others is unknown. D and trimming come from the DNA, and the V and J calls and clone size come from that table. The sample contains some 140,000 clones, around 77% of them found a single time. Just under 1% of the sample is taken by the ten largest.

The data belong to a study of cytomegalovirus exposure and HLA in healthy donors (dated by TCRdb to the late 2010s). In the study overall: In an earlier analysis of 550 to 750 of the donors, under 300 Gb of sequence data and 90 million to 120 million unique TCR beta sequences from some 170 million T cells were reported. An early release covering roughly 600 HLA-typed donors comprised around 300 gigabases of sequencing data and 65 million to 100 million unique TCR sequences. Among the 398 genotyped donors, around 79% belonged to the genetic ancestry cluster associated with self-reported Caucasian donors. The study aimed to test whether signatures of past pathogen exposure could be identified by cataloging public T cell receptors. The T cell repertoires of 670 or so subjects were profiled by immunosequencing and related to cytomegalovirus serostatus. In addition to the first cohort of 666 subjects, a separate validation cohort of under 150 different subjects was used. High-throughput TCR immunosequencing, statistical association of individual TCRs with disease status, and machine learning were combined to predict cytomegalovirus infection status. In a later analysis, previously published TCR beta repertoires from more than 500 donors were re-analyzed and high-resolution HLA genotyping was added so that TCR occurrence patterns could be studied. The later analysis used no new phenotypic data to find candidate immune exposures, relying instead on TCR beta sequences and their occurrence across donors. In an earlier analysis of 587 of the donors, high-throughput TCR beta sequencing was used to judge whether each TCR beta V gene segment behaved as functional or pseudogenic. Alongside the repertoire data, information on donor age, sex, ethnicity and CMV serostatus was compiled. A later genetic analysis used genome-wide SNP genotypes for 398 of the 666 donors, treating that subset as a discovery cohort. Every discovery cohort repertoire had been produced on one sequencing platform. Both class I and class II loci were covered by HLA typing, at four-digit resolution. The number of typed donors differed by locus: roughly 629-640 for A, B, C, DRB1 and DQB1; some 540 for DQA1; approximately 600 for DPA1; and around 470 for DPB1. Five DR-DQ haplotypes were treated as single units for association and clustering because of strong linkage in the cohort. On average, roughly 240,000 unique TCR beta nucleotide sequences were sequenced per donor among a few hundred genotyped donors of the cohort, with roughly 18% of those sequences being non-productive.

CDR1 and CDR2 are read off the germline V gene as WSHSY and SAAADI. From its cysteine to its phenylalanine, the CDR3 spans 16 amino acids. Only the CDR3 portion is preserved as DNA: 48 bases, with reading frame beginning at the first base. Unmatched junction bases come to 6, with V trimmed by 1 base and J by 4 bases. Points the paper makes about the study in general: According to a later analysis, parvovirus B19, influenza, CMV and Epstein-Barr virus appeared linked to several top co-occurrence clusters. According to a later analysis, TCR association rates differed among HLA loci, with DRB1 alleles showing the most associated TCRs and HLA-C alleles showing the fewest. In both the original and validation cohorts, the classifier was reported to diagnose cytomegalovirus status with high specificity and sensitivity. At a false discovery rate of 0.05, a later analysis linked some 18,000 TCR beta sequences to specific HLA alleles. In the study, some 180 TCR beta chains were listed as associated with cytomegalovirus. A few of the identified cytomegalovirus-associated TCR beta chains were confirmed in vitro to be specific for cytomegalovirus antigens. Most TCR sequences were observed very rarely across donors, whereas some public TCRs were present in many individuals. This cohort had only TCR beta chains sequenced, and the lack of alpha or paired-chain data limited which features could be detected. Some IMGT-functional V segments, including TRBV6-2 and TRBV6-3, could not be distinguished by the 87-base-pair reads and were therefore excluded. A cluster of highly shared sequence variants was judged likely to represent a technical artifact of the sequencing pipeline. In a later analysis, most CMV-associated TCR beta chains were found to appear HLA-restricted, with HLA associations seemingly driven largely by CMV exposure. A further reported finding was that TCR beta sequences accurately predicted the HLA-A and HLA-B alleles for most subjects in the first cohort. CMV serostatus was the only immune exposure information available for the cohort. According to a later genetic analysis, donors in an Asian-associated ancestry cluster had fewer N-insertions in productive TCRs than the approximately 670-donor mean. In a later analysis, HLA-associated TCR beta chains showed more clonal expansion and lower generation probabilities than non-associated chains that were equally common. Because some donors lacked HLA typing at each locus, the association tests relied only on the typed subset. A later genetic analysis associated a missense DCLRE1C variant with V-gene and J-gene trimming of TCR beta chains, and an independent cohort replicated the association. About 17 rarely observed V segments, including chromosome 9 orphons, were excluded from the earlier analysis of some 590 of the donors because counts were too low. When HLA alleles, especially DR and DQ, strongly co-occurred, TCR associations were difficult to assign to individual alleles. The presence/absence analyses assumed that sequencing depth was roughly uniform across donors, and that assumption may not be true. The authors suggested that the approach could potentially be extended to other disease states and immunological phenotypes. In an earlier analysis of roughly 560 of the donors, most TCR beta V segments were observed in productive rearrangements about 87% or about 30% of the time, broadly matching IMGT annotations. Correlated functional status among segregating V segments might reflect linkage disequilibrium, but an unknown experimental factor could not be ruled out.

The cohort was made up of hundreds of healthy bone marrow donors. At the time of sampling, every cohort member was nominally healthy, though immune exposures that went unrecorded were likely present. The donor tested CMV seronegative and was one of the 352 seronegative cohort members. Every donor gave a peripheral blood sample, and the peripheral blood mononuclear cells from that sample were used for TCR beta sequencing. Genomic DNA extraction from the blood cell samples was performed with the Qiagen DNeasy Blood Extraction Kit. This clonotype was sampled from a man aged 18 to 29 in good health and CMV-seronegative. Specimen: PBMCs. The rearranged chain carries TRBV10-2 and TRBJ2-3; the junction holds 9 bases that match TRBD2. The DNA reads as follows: TGCGCCAGCAGTGAGTTGGCTAGCGGGGTGTCAGATACGCAGTATTTT. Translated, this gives CASSELASGVSDTQYF.